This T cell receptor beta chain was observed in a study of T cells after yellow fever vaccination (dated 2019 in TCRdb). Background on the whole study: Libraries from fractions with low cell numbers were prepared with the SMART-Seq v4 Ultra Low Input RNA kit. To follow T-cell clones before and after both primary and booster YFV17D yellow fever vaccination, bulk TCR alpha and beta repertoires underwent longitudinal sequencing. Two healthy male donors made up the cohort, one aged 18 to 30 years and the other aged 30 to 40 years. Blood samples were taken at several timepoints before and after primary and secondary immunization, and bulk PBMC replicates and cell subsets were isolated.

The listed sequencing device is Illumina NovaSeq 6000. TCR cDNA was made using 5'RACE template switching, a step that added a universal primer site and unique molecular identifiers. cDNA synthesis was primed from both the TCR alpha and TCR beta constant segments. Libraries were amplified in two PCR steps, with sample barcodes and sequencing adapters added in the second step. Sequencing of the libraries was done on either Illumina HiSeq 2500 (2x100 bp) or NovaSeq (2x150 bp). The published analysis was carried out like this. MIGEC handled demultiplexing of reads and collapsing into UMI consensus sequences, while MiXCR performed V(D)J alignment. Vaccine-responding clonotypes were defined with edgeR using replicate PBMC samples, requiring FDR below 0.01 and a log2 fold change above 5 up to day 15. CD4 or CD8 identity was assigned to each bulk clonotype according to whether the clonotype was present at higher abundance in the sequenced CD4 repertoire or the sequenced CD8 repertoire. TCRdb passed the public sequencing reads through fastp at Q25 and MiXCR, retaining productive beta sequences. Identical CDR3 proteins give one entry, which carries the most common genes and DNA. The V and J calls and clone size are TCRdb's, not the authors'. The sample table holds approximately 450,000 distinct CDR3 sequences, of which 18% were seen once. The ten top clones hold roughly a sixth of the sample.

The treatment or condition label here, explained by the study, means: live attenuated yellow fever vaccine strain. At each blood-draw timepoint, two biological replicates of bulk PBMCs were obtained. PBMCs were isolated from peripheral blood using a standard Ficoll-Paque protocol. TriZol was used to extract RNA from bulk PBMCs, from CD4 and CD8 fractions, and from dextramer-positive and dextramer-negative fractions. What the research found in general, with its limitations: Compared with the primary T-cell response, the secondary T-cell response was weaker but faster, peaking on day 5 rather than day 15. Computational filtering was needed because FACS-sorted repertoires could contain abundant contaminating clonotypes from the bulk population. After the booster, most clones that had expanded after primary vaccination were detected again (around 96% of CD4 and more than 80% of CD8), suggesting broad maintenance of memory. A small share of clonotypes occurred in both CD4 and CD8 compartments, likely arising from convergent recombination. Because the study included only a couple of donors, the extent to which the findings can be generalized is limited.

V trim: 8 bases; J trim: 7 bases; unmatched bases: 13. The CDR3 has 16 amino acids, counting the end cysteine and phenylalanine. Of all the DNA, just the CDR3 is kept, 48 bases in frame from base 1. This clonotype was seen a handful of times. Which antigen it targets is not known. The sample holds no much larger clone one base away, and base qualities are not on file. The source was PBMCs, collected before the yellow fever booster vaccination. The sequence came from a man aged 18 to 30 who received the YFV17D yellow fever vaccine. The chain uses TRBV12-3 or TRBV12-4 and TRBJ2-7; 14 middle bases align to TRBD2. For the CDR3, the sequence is CASGIPGLAGAGEQYF. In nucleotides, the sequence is TGTGCCAGCGGCATCCCGGGACTAGCGGGGGCGGGGGAGCAGTACTTC.